These 4 T cell receptor beta chains share one sample of origin, sequenced in a study of tumor and adjacent non-tumor tissue in lung cancer. Three rounds of nested PCR, following a modified ARM-PCR protocol, produced the TCRbeta library. TCRdb processed the multiplex PCR reads anew with MiXCR; each CDR3 protein has one entry. Of over 100,000 distinct CDR3 sequences listed, around 75% are singletons. RNA was extracted from bulk tissue without any cell sorting. The sample consisted of lung tumor tissue. The source of these receptors is a woman between 55 and 75 years old with non-small cell lung cancer.

About this clonotype itself: This is likely a read error, given that the CDR3 carries no conserved phenylalanine or tryptophan at its end. The chain uses TRBV7-2 and TRBJ2-3, with TRBD2 matching over 8 bases. CDR1 SGHTA and CDR2 FQGNSA come from the germline V gene. The V segment lost 5 bases and the J segment 2 bases; nucleotides outside the gene matches: 3. This CDR3 comprises 14 residues. DNA for the CDR3: TGTGCCAGCAGCGGCGGGGGGTCCACAGATACGCAGTATTAT. It yields the protein CASSGGGSTDTQYY.

CDR3 sequence reads: CASSPWGQGAYEQYF. The CDR3 DNA reads TGTGCCAGCAGTCCCTGGGGGCAGGGGGCTTACGAGCAGTACTTC. This chain links TRBV28 with TRBJ2-7, with 8 bases identical to TRBD1. This CDR3 is built from 15 residues. J was trimmed by 4 bases and V by 5 bases; bases with no gene match: 10. Germline-derived CDR1 and CDR2 are MDHEN and SYDVKM.

This clonotype appeared once. One junction end does not reproduce the germline sequence, and a read error may be involved. The chain has TRBV4-1 and TRBJ2-3; TRBD1 matches 7 bases. The CDR3 length is 18 residues. Germline V CDR1 and CDR2: MGHRA, YSYEKL. The CDR3 is CASSQGDFRGSGTDTLYF. The CDR3 region has the DNA TGCGCCAGCAGCCAAGGTGATTTCAGGGGGTCCGGTACAGATACGCTGTATTTT.

This clonotype was observed many times. The J gene is TRBJ1-2, the V gene TRBV4-2, with 7 positions matching TRBD1. Germline loops: CDR1 LGHNA, CDR2 YNFKEQ. CDR3 size: 15 residues. The V segment lost 0 bases and the J segment 6 bases; nucleotides outside the gene matches: 7. The CDR3 sequence is CASSQDILTGDGYTF. CDR3 coding DNA: TGTGCCAGCAGCCAAGATATCTTAACAGGGGATGGCTACACCTTC.